This TCR beta chain stems from a study of T cells in Graves' hyperthyroidism and ophthalmopathy. Study details: Peripheral blood was secured at the point of initial diagnosis, before any treatment.

Study conclusions and caveats: Most expanded thyroid clonotypes above 0.001 recurred in blood.

Patients aged 18 to 65 with hyperthyroidism were newly diagnosed, with duration under 2 months. Only a few counts were recorded for this clonotype. The antigen remains undetermined. Amplified TCR beta CDR3 regions came from RNA transcripts. First-round RT-PCR targeting the TCR CDR3 was performed with the HTBI primer set. TCRdb used MiXCR to reprocess the multiplex PCR reads, holding one entry per CDR3 protein. The sample carries roughly 740,000 distinct CDR3 sequences, roughly 15% recorded once. The sequenced sample was blood. The TCR comes from a man aged 18 to 30 with Graves' hyperthyroidism.

The CDR3 nucleotides read TGTGCCAGCAGCCAAGGGGTATGGGGTTCGGGGGGAAACATTCAGTACTTC. Encoded protein: CASSQGVWGSGGNIQYF. The V and J genes are TRBV5-4 and TRBJ2-4; 7 nucleotides agree with TRBD2. The J segment lost 6 bases and the V segment lost 4 bases, leaving 16 bases of the junction unmatched. The germline V gene encodes CDR1 SGHNT and CDR2 YYREEE (reference sequence). The CDR3 sequence is 17 residues long.